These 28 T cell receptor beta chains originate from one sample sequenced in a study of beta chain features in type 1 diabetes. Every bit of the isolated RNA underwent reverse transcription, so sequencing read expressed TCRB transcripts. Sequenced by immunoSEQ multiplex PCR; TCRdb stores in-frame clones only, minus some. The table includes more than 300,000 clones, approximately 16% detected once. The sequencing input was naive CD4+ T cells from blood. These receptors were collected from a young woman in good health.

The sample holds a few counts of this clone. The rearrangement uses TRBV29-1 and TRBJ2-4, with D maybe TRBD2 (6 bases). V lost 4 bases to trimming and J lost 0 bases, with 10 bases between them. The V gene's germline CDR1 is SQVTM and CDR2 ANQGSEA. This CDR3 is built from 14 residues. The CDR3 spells CSVVGGLAKNIQYF. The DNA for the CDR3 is TGCAGCGTTGTCGGGGGACTAGCCAAAAACATTCAGTACTTC.

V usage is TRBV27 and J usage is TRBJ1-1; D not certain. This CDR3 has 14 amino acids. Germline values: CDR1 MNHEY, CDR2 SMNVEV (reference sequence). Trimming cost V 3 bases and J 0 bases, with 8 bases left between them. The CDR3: CASSFRFMNTEAFF. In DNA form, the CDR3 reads TGTGCCAGCAGTTTTCGGTTCATGAACACTGAAGCTTTCTTT.

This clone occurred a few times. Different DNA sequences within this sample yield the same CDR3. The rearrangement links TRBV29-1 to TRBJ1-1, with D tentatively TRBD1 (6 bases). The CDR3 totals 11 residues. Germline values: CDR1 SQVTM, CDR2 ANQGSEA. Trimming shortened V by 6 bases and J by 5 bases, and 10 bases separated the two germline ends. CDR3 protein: CSVGGATEAFF. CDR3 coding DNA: TGCAGCGTCGGGGGGGCTACTGAAGCTTTCTTT.

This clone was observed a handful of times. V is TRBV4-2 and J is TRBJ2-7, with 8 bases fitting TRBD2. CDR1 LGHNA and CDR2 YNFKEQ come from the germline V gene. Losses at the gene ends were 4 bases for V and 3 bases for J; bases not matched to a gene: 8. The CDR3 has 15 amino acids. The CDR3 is CASSLSSGTLYEQYF. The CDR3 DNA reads TGTGCCAGCAGCCTAAGTAGCGGGACCCTCTACGAGCAGTACTTC.

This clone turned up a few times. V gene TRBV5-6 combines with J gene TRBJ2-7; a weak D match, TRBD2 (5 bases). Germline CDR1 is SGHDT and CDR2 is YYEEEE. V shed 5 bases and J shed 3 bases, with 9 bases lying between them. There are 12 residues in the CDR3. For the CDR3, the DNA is TGTGCCAGCAGACTAGACCACTACGAGCAGTACTTC. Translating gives CASRLDHYEQYF.

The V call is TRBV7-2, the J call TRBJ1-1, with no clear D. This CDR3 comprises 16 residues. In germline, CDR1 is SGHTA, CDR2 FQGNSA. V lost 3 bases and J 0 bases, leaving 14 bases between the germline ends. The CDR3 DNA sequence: TGTGCCAGCAGCTTGCGGGCAGTCGACATGAACACTGAAGCTTTCTTT. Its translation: CASSLRAVDMNTEAFF.

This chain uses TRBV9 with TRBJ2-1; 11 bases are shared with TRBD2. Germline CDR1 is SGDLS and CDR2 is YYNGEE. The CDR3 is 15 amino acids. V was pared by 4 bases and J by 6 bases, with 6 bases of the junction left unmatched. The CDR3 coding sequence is TGTGCCAGCAGCATTACTAGCGGGAGAAGCAATGAGCAGTTCTTC. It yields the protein CASSITSGRSNEQFF.

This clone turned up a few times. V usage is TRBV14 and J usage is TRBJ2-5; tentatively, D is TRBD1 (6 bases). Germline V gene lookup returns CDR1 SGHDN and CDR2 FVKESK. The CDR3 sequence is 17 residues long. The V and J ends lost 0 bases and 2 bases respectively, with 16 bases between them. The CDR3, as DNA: TGTGCCAGCAGCCAAGATCTAGGACAGCTAAAACAAGAGACCCAGTACTTC. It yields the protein CASSQDLGQLKQETQYF.

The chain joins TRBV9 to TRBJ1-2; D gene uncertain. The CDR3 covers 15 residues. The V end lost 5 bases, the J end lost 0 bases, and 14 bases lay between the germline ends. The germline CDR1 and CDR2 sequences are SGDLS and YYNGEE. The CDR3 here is CASSSGVLANYGYTF. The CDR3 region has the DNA TGTGCCAGCAGTTCGGGAGTCTTAGCTAACTATGGCTACACCTTC.

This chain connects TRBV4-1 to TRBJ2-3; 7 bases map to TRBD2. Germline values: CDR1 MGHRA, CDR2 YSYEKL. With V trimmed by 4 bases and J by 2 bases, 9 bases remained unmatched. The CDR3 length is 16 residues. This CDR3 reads CASSRLKRDYTDTQYF. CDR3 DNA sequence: TGCGCCAGCAGCCGACTGAAGCGGGACTACACAGATACGCAGTATTTT.

The CDR3 nucleotides read TGTGCCAGCAGCTTTTCAGGGGAGTCTGGAGGCTACACCTTC. Translating gives CASSFSGESGGYTF. V gene TRBV5-4 combines with J gene TRBJ1-2; perhaps TRBD1 as D (6 bases). The V gene lost 2 bases and the J gene lost 8 bases, with 16 bases spanning the gap. CDR1 and CDR2 (germline): SGHNT, YYREEE (reference sequence). The CDR3 is 14 residues long.

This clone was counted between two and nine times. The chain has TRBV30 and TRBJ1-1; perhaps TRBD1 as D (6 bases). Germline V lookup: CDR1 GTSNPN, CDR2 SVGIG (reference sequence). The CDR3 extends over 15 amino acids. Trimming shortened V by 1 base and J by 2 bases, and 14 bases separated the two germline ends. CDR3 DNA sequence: TGTGCCTGGAGTGGTACAGGGAGCATTAACACTGAAGCTTTCTTT. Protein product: CAWSGTGSINTEAFF.

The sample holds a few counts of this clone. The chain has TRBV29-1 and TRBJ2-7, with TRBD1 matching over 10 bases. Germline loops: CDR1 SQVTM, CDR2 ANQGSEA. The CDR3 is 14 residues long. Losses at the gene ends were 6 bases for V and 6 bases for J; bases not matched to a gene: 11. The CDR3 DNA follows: TGCAGCGTCGCCCCCGGACAGGGGGTTCCCGAGCAGTACTTC. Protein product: CSVAPGQGVPEQYF.

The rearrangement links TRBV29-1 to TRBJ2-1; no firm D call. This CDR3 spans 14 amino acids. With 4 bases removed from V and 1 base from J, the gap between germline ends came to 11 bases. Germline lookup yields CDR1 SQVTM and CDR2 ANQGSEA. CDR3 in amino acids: CSVVERVSYNEQFF. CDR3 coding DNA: TGCAGCGTTGTCGAGAGAGTGTCCTACAATGAGCAGTTCTTC.

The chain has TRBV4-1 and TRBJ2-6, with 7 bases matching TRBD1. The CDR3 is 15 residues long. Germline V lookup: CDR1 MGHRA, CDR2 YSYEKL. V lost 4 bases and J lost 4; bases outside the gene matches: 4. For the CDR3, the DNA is TGCGCCAGCAGCCCTACAGGGGCCGGGGCCAACGTCCTGACTTTC. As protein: CASSPTGAGANVLTF.

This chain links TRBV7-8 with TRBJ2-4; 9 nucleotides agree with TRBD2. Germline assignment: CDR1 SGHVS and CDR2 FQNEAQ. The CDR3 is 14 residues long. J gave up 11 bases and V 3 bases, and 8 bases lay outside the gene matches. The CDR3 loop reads CASSFSSGALLQYF. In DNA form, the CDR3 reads TGTGCCAGCAGCTTTTCTAGCGGGGCCTTGCTTCAGTACTTC.

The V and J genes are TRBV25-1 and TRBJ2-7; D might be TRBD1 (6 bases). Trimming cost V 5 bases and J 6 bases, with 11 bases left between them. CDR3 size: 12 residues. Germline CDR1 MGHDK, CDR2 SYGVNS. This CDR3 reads CASSPQGSEQYF. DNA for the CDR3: TGTGCCAGCAGTCCACAGGGTTCCGAGCAGTACTTC.

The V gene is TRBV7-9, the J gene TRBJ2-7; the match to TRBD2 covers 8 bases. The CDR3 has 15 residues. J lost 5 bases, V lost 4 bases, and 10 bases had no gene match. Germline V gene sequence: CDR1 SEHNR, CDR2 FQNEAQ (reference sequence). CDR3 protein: CASSWTSPYGNEQYF. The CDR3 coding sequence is TGTGCCAGCAGCTGGACTAGCCCTTATGGGAACGAGCAGTACTTC.

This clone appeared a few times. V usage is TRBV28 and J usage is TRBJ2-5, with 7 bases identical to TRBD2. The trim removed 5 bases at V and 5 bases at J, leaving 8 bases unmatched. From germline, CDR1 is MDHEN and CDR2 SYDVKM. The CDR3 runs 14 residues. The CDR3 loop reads CASSLGGSRETQYF. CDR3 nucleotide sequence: TGTGCCAGCAGTCTTGGCGGGAGTCGGGAGACCCAGTACTTC.

The CDR3 DNA is TGTGCCAGCAGTTTTCGGCGGGTTCGAGCAGCAGATACGCAGTATTTT. Translated, it gives CASSFRRVRAADTQYF. The J gene is TRBJ2-3, the V gene TRBV28; maybe TRBD2 (5 bases). Germline CDR1 MDHEN, CDR2 SYDVKM. V lost 3 bases to trimming and J lost 4 bases, with 17 bases between them. This CDR3 spans 16 amino acids.

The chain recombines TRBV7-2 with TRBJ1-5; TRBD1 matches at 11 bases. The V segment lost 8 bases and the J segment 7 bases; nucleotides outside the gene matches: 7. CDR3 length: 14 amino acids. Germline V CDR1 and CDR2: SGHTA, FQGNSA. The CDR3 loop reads CASDSGQGGQPQHF. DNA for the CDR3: TGTGCCAGCGATTCGGGACAGGGGGGCCAGCCCCAGCATTTT.

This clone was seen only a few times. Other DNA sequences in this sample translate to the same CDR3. As DNA, the CDR3 is TGCAGCGTTTACAGGGTCATGAACACTGAAGCTTTCTTT. This sequence encodes CSVYRVMNTEAFF. The chain has TRBV29-1 and TRBJ1-1; the D gene is possibly TRBD1 (6 bases). Germline-derived CDR1 and CDR2 are SQVTM and ANQGSEA. The CDR3 spans 13 residues. The ends were cut back, 5 bases at V and 0 bases at J, with 10 bases in the middle.

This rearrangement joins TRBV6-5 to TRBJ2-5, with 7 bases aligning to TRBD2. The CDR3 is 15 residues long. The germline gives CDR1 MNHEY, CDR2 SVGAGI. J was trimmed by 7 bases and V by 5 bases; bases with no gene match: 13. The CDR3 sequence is CASSPDSIGRGTQYF. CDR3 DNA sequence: TGTGCCAGCAGTCCCGATTCTATTGGGAGGGGGACCCAGTACTTC.

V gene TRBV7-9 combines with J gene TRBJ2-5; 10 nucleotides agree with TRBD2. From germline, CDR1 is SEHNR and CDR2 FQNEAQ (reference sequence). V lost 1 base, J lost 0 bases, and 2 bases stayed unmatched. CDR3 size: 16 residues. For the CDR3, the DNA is TGTGCCAGCAGCTTAGATGGACTAGCGGACCAAGAGACCCAGTACTTC. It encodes CASSLDGLADQETQYF.

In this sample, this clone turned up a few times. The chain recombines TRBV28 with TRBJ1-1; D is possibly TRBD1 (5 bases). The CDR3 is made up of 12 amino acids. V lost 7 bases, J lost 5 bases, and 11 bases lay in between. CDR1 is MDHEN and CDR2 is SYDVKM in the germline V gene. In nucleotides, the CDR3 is TGTGCCAGCACCGTGACAGTAACTGAAGCTTTCTTT. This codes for CASTVTVTEAFF.

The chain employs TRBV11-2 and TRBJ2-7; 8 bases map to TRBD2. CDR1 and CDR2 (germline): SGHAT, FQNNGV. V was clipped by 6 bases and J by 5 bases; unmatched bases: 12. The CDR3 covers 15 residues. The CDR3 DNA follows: TGTGCCAGCAGGAAAACACTAGCGGAGGCCGACGAGCAGTACTTC. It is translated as CASRKTLAEADEQYF. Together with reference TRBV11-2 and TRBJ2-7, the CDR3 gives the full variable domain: EAGVAQSPRYKIIEKRQSVAFWCNPISGHATLYWYQQILGQGPKLLIQFQNNGVVDDSQLPKDRFSAERLKGVDSTLKIQPAKLEDSAVYLCASRKTLAEADEQYFGPGTRLTVT.

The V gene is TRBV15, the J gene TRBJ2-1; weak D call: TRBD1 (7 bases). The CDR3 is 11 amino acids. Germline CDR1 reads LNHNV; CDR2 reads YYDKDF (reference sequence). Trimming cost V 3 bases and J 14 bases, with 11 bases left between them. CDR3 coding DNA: TGTGCCACCAGCAGCGACAGGGAGGAGTTCTTC. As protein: CATSSDREEFF.

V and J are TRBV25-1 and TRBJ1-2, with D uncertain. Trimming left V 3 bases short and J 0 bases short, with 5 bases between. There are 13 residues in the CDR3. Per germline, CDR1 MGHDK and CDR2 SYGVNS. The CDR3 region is CASSDDSNYGYTF. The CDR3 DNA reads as TGTGCCAGCAGTGACGACTCTAACTATGGCTACACCTTC.